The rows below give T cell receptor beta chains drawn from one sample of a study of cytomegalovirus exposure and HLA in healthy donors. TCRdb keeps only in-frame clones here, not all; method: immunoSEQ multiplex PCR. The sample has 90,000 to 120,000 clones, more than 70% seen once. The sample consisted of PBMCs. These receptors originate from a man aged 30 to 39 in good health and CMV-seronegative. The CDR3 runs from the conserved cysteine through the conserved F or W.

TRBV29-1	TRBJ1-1	CSAKTGGNTEAFF
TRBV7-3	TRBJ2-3	CASSLGDSSLTDTQYF
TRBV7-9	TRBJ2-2	CSSSFRSGAGELFF
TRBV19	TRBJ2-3	CASSNSGGAWTDTQYF
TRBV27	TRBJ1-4	CASSWDRGRMNEKLFF
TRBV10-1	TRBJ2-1	CASSRGTGGAYEQFF
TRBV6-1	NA	CASSEGTGARYDYEQYF
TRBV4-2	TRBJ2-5	CASSQEDRTEETQYF
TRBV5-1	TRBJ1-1	CASSGRSGGDTEAFF
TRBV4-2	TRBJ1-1	CASSQESWAKNTEAFF
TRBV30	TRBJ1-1	CAWGTVRPNTEAFF
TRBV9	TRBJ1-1	CASSDETDRTAGYTEAFF
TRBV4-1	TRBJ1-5	CASSQDRRAGGGGPQHF
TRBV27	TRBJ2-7	CASTPRDSTYEQYF
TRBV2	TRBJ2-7	CASTLAYEQYF
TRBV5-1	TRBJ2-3	CASSPATSGTDTQYF
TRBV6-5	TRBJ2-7	CASRLRDSYEQYF
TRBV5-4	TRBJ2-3	CASSRSQAGESTDTQYF
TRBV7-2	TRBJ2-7	CASSPQRTGDYEQYF
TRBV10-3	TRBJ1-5	CAISNDFSNQPQHF
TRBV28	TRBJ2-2	CASSLWSGQGTTGELFF
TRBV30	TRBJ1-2	CAWSSRRNYGYTF
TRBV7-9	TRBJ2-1	CASSSTGGNEQFF
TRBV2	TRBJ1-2	CASSERGRGSYGYTF
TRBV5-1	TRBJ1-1	CASSPRRGTYTEAFF
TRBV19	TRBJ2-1	CASRPLAGVLYNEQFF
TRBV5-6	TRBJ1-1	CASGSAGGGEAFF
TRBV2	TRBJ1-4	CASSESRSNEKLFF
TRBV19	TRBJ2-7	CASSAGQGGRYEQYF
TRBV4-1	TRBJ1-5	CASSQEQGWGQPQHF
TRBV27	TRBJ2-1	CASSSLADRAAAESYNEQFF
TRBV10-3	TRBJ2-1	CAISAQGTEQFF
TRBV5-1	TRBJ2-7	CASSLNQGLEYF
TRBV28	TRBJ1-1	CASRTGSYTEAFF
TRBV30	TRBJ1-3	CAWSADGTGNTIYF